This T cell receptor (beta chain) was retrieved from a study of T cell repertoires in ileal Crohn's disease. TCRdb's copy holds only in-frame clones and misses some; the assay was immunoSEQ multiplex PCR. This sample has 15,000 to 20,000 clones; around four fifths occur once, and the top ten carry about a tenth. The CDR3 extends over 17 amino acids. Germline V gene sequence: CDR1 SGDLS, CDR2 YYNGEE. Trimming took 3 bases from V and 6 from J; bases not matched to a gene: 16. This receptor was identified in an adult with Crohn's disease. Material: ileal tissue. This rearrangement joins TRBV9 to TRBJ2-5; the match to TRBD1 covers 8 bases. CDR3 protein: CASSEGGGQGLDQTQYF. Here the CDR3 DNA reads TGTGCCAGCAGCGAGGGGGGAGGACAGGGTCTTGATCAGACCCAGTACTTC.